The 23 T cell receptor beta chains in this list originate from one sample, sequenced in a study of cytomegalovirus exposure and HLA in healthy donors. Generated by immunoSEQ multiplex PCR, the TCRdb table keeps only in-frame clones and is missing some. The sample contains some 310,000 clones, 70% to 90% of which appear only once. The sequencing sample was made of PBMCs. The receptors stem from a man aged 25 to 40 in good health and CMV-seronegative.

The CDR3 reads CAWGRGNTEAFF. The CDR3 region has the DNA TGTGCCTGGGGAAGGGGAAACACTGAAGCTTTCTTT. The chain recombines TRBV30 with TRBJ1-1; D possibly corresponds to TRBD1 (5 bases). Germline values: CDR1 GTSNPN, CDR2 SVGIG (reference sequence). The CDR3 has 12 amino acids. The germline V and J ends were trimmed by 5 bases and 2 bases, with 9 bases remaining between them.

This clone was detected only once. This rearrangement joins TRBV15 to TRBJ2-7; 8 positions agree with TRBD1. Germline assignment: CDR1 LNHNV and CDR2 YYDKDF (reference sequence). J was trimmed by 3 bases and V by 0 bases; bases with no gene match: 7. This CDR3 comprises 16 residues. CDR3 sequence reads: CATSRDQGDRFYEQYF. The CDR3 coding sequence is TGTGCCACCAGCAGAGATCAGGGGGACAGGTTCTACGAGCAGTACTTC.

This clone showed up just a few times. V and J are TRBV21-1 and TRBJ1-6; TRBD1, the table's D call, was not compared with the DNA. TRBV21-1 is recorded as a pseudogene. The CDR3 sequence is 14 residues long. The CDR3 is CASNPDRVGSPLHF. The CDR3 bases are TGTGCCAGCAACCCGGACAGGGTCGGATCACCCCTCCACTTT.

The sample holds a few counts of this clone. The chain has TRBV18 and TRBJ2-2, with TRBD1 identical over 7 bases. Trimming took 4 bases from V and 7 from J; bases not matched to a gene: 6. This CDR3 region has 14 residues. Germline V lookup: CDR1 KGHSH, CDR2 LQKENI. The CDR3 loop reads CASSQGAQIGELFF. For the CDR3, the DNA is TGTGCCAGCTCACAGGGGGCGCAGATCGGGGAGCTGTTTTTT.

A few counts support this clone. The V call is TRBV4-3, the J call TRBJ1-2; 8 bases line up with TRBD1. Trimming took 2 bases from V and 8 from J; bases not matched to a gene: 10. In germline, CDR1 is LGHNA, CDR2 YSLEER. CDR3 length: 15 amino acids. The CDR3 DNA reads TGCGCCAGCAGCCAAATAGGACAGGGCAGGAAAGGCTACACCTTC. Its protein is CASSQIGQGRKGYTF.

This chain joins TRBV5-4 and TRBJ1-4, with TRBD1 identical over 9 bases. Germline-derived CDR1 and CDR2 are SGHNT and YYREEE (reference sequence). With 4 bases clipped from V and 7 bases from J, the junction kept 11 bases outside the gene matches. The CDR3 runs to 16 residues. For the CDR3, the DNA is TGTGCCAGCAGCAATTCACAGGGGGCGCGGTTTGAAAAACTGTTTTTT. Protein: CASSNSQGARFEKLFF.

The rearrangement joins TRBV4-1 to TRBJ1-1; no clear D gene. V lost 2 bases, J lost 0 bases, and 7 bases lay in between. CDR1 and CDR2 from the germline V gene are MGHRA and YSYEKL. The CDR3 is 14 residues long. CDR3 region: CASSQFPVNTEAFF. The CDR3 bases are TGCGCCAGCAGCCAATTTCCGGTGAACACTGAAGCTTTCTTT.

The V call is TRBV15, the J call TRBJ1-1; 9 nucleotides agree with TRBD1. CDR3 length: 19 amino acids. The germline V gene has CDR1 LNHNV and CDR2 YYDKDF (reference sequence). V shed 0 bases, J shed 1 base, and the junction held 12 bases outside the gene matches. The DNA of the CDR3 is TGTGCCACCAGCAGAGATCGTCATGAGACAGGGGGGAGGAACACTGAAGCTTTCTTT. Encoded protein: CATSRDRHETGGRNTEAFF.

This clone was detected only a few times. Other DNA variants within this sample encode the same CDR3. This chain links TRBV6-5 with TRBJ2-7; D unclear. With 2 bases removed from V and 3 bases from J, the gap between germline ends came to 2 bases. The germline gives CDR1 MNHEY, CDR2 SVGAGI. CDR3 size: 11 residues. The CDR3, as DNA: TGTGCCAGCAGTTACCGCTACGAGCAGTACTTC. It encodes CASSYRYEQYF.

J is TRBJ2-1 and V is TRBV11-2; 9 bases fit TRBD2. The CDR3 length is 17 residues. Per germline, CDR1 SGHAT and CDR2 FQNNGV. J gave up 7 bases and V 5 bases, and 15 bases lay outside the gene matches. The CDR3 DNA follows: TGTGCCAGCAGCCAACGAATAGGGCTAGCGGGGTCTAATGAGCAGTTCTTC. Translated, it gives CASSQRIGLAGSNEQFF.

V usage is TRBV6-1 and J usage is TRBJ1-1, with D tentatively TRBD1 (6 bases). The CDR3 runs 13 residues. Trimming removed 10 bases from V and 0 bases from J, with 12 bases in between. CDR1 MNHNS and CDR2 SASEGT come from the germline V gene. In DNA, the CDR3 is TGTGCCACCCTGACAGGAATGAACACTGAAGCTTTCTTT. This gives the protein CATLTGMNTEAFF.

The chain combines TRBV5-4 with TRBJ1-6; a weak D match, TRBD1 (5 bases). V lost 2 bases to trimming and J lost 0 bases, with 15 bases between them. Germline assignment: CDR1 SGHNT and CDR2 YYREEE (reference sequence). The CDR3 sequence is 18 residues long. The CDR3 DNA reads as TGTGCCAGCAGCTTTGGTTCCCGACAGAGCTCCTATAATTCACCCCTCCACTTT. Protein: CASSFGSRQSSYNSPLHF.

This chain's CDR3 is CASSIQGQNYEQYF. CDR3 coding DNA: TGTGCCAGTAGTATCCAGGGGCAAAACTACGAGCAGTACTTC. V gene TRBV19 combines with J gene TRBJ2-7, with a possible D match to TRBD1 (6 bases). CDR1 LNHDA and CDR2 SQIVND come from the germline V gene (reference sequence). V lost 3 bases to trimming and J lost 3 bases, with 12 bases between them. There are 14 residues in the CDR3.

The rearrangement uses TRBV5-8 and TRBJ1-6; tentative D call: TRBD1 (5 bases). Germline CDR1 SGHTS, CDR2 YDEGEE. The CDR3 extends over 17 amino acids. Deletions cut 4 bases from V and 7 bases from J, with 21 bases between. The CDR3 nucleotides are TGTGCCAGCAGCCTTTCCGTAGGGGCAGTTTTAAATTCACCCCTCCACTTT. Its protein product is CASSLSVGAVLNSPLHF.

CDR3 residues: CSIRTGTTYEQYF. The CDR3 DNA is TGCAGCATCAGGACAGGTACAACCTACGAGCAGTACTTC. The chain uses TRBV29-1 and TRBJ2-7; 7 bases are a match to TRBD1. The CDR3 is 13 amino acids. Losses at the gene ends were 8 bases for V and 2 bases for J; bases not matched to a gene: 9. Per the germline V gene, CDR1 is SQVTM and CDR2 is ANQGSEA.

This clone showed up just once. This chain joins TRBV2 and TRBJ2-3, with D tentatively TRBD1 (5 bases). CDR1 and CDR2 (germline): SNHLY, FYNNEI. Trimming left V 3 bases short and J 2 bases short, with 12 bases between. This CDR3 spans 15 amino acids. CDR3 loop: CASSEGRLNTDTQYF. CDR3 sequence (DNA): TGTGCCAGCAGTGAGGGGCGCCTTAACACAGATACGCAGTATTTT.

V usage is TRBV7-9 and J usage is TRBJ1-6, with 10 nucleotides matching TRBD1. The V gene's germline CDR1 is SEHNR and CDR2 FQNEAQ (reference sequence). The CDR3 length is 16 residues. The J segment lost 7 bases and the V segment lost 4 bases, leaving 7 bases of the junction unmatched. The CDR3 loop is CASSSKGQGPNSPLHF. CDR3 sequence (DNA): TGTGCCAGCAGCTCAAAGGGACAGGGGCCCAATTCACCCCTCCACTTT.

The sample holds a few counts of this clone. The V call is TRBV6-5, the J call TRBJ2-1; 10 bases are shared with TRBD2. The CDR3 contains 15 residues. V lost 6 bases, J lost 4 bases, and 6 bases stayed unmatched. Germline CDR1 reads MNHEY; CDR2 reads SVGAGI. This CDR3 reads CASSRAGGLYNEQFF. The CDR3 DNA sequence: TGTGCCAGCAGCCGAGCGGGGGGGCTGTACAATGAGCAGTTCTTC.

This clone is a singleton in its sample. The chain couples TRBV11-2 to TRBJ1-3, with D possibly being TRBD1 (5 bases). Per germline, CDR1 SGHAT and CDR2 FQNNGV. Trimming took off 5 bases at V and 0 bases at J, with 8 bases between the two ends. The length of the CDR3 is 14 residues. The CDR3 bases are TGTGCCAGCAGCCAAGACAGCTCTGGAAACACCATATATTTT. Amino acid sequence: CASSQDSSGNTIYF. The full variable domain, completed using reference TRBV11-2 and TRBJ1-3, is EAGVAQSPRYKIIEKRQSVAFWCNPISGHATLYWYQQILGQGPKLLIQFQNNGVVDDSQLPKDRFSAERLKGVDSTLKIQPAKLEDSAVYLCASSQDSSGNTIYFGEGSWLTVV.

The V gene is TRBV29-1, the J gene TRBJ1-1; possibly TRBD1 for D (5 bases). This CDR3 has 14 amino acids. V gave up 2 bases and J gave up 0 bases, with 10 bases separating them. The germline V gene has CDR1 SQVTM and CDR2 ANQGSEA. CDR3 loop: CSVEREQVNTEAFF. Written as DNA, the CDR3 is TGCAGCGTTGAAAGGGAACAGGTGAACACTGAAGCTTTCTTT. Together with reference TRBV29-1 and TRBJ1-1, the CDR3 gives the full variable domain: SAVISQKPSRDICQRGTSLTIQCQVDSQVTMMFWYRQQPGQSLTLIATANQGSEATYESGFVIDKFPISRPNLTFSTLTVSNMSPEDSSIYLCSVEREQVNTEAFFGQGTRLTVV.

This chain uses TRBV27 with TRBJ1-5, with D uncertain. There are 16 residues in the CDR3. V lost 5 bases to trimming and J lost 2 bases, with 16 bases between them. CDR1 and CDR2 (germline): MNHEY, SMNVEV (reference sequence). The CDR3: CASSQDSLRGNQPQHF. CDR3 sequence (DNA): TGTGCCAGCAGTCAGGACTCCTTAAGGGGCAATCAGCCCCAGCATTTT.

The chain joins TRBV7-8 to TRBJ2-7; 9 positions agree with TRBD1. Trimming at V came to 5 bases and at J to 6 bases, leaving 8 bases not matched to a gene. CDR1 and CDR2 (germline): SGHVS, FQNEAQ. The CDR3 totals 14 residues. CDR3 region: CASSAKRTGAEQYF. The CDR3 coding sequence is TGTGCCAGCAGCGCGAAGAGGACAGGGGCCGAGCAGTACTTC. Together with reference TRBV7-8 and TRBJ2-7, the CDR3 gives the full variable domain: GAGVSQSPRYKVAKRGQDVALRCDPISGHVSLFWYQQALGQGPEFLTYFQNEAQLDKSGLPSDRFFAERPEGSVSTLKIQRTQQEDSAVYLCASSAKRTGAEQYFGPGTRLTVT.

V gene TRBV2 combines with J gene TRBJ2-1; D remains unclear. Germline V gene sequence: CDR1 SNHLY, CDR2 FYNNEI. V lost 7 bases to trimming and J lost 0 bases, with 10 bases between them. The CDR3 is 14 residues long. The CDR3 spells CASKVRSSYNEQFF. The CDR3 coding sequence is TGTGCCAGCAAGGTGCGGAGCTCCTACAATGAGCAGTTCTTC.